Following are 25 T cell receptor beta chains from one sample sequenced in a study of PD-1 blockade in classical Hodgkin lymphoma (dated by TCRdb to 2020 to 2021). The sample's time point label, decoded: cycle 4 day 1 (C4D1), after more than 5 weeks of nivolumab. All trial patients had relapsed after autologous stem cell transplantation, with cohorts A, B and C differing in prior brentuximab vedotin exposure. Library method: the immunoSEQ multiplex PCR assay. TCRdb provides this immuneACCESS table in a form limited to in-frame rearrangements. Some clones are lacking; in checked studies, under half of them reflect an unresolved V gene, and why the rest are absent is not known. The sample table lists over 75,000 clones, approximately 90% of them with a count of one. The ten largest clones represent 2.9% of the sample. Specimen: peripheral blood mononuclear cells (PBMCs), collected before the fourth cycle of nivolumab. The receptor source for this set is a human donor with classical Hodgkin lymphoma.

V and J are TRBV2 and TRBJ2-7; D possibly corresponds to TRBD1 (7 bases). The CDR3 has 14 residues. The V end was cut by 1 base, the J end by 3 bases, with 10 bases between. The germline V gene encodes CDR1 SNHLY and CDR2 FYNNEI. CDR3 residues: CASSEDRGGYEQYF. In DNA, the CDR3 is TGTGCCAGCAGTGAAGACAGGGGAGGCTACGAGCAGTACTTC.

This CDR3 is CASSQDPSNVLTF. The CDR3 DNA reads TGTGCCAGCAGCCAGGACCCCTCCAACGTCCTGACTTTC. The chain is built from TRBV7-6 and TRBJ2-6; no definite D call. The CDR3 is made up of 13 amino acids. Germline assignment: CDR1 SGHVS and CDR2 FNYEAQ. Trimming shortened V by 5 bases and J by 8 bases, and 10 bases separated the two germline ends.

V usage is TRBV6-5 and J usage is TRBJ2-3; 8 bases are a match to TRBD1. Unmatched junction bases numbered 2, after V lost 4 bases and J lost 2 bases. Germline V gene sequence: CDR1 MNHEY, CDR2 SVGAGI. The CDR3 loop spans 14 amino acids. For the CDR3, the DNA is TGTGCCAGCAGTTCAGGGGGCCCCACAGATACGCAGTATTTT. This encodes CASSSGGPTDTQYF.

The chain has TRBV30 and TRBJ1-2, with 7 bases aligning to TRBD1. CDR1 and CDR2 from the germline V gene are GTSNPN and SVGIG (reference sequence). This CDR3 is built from 13 residues. Trimming took 1 base from V and 7 from J; bases not matched to a gene: 6. The CDR3 sequence: CAWSATGTGGYTF. CDR3 coding DNA: TGTGCCTGGAGTGCGACAGGGACGGGTGGCTACACCTTC.

This chain uses TRBV5-1 with TRBJ2-1, with TRBD1 matching over 8 bases. J lost 5 bases, V lost 4 bases, and 8 bases had no gene match. The CDR3 has 15 amino acids. The germline gives CDR1 SGHRS, CDR2 YFSETQ. CDR3 protein: CASSELQGVNNEQFF. The DNA for the CDR3 is TGCGCCAGCAGCGAATTACAGGGGGTTAACAATGAGCAGTTCTTC.

This chain joins TRBV11-2 and TRBJ1-3; TRBD1 matches at 8 bases. The CDR3 is made up of 15 amino acids. Trimming at V came to 3 bases and at J to 4 bases, leaving 5 bases not matched to a gene. Germline CDR1 SGHAT, CDR2 FQNNGV. CDR3 protein: CASSFNRGTGNTIYF. The DNA of the CDR3 is TGTGCCAGCAGCTTCAACAGGGGGACCGGAAACACCATATATTTT.

This chain links TRBV4-2 with TRBJ2-3; a weak D match, TRBD2 (6 bases). The germline V and J ends were trimmed by 5 bases and 2 bases, with 14 bases remaining between them. The CDR3 has 15 amino acids. Germline CDR1 reads LGHNA; CDR2 reads YNFKEQ. Here the CDR3 DNA reads TGTGCCAGCAGCGGGGAGGTGTCCAACACAGATACGCAGTATTTT. The encoded protein is CASSGEVSNTDTQYF.

V gene TRBV5-6 combines with J gene TRBJ1-2, with D perhaps matching TRBD1 (5 bases). Germline V gene sequence: CDR1 SGHDT, CDR2 YYEEEE. The CDR3 sequence is 13 residues long. Trimming shortened V by 4 bases and J by 4 bases, and 11 bases separated the two germline ends. CDR3: CASSAGGGYGYTF. DNA of the CDR3: TGTGCCAGCAGCGCGGGGGGAGGCTATGGCTACACCTTC.

This rearrangement joins TRBV20-1 to TRBJ2-5; a possible D gene is TRBD2 (6 bases). V lost 5 bases and J 5 bases, leaving 6 bases between the germline ends. CDR1 and CDR2 (germline): DFQATT, SNEGSKA (reference sequence). This CDR3 has 10 amino acids. The CDR3 loop is CSAGGETQYF. DNA for the CDR3: TGCAGTGCTGGAGGGGAGACCCAGTACTTC.

This sequence joins TRBV25-1 and TRBJ1-4, with a weak D call TRBD1 (5 bases). Trimming left V 5 bases short and J 8 bases short, with 9 bases between. From germline, CDR1 is MGHDK and CDR2 SYGVNS. The CDR3 has 12 residues. CDR3 coding DNA: TGTGCCAGCAGTAACTACAGGGAAAAACTGTTTTTT. Translated, it gives CASSNYREKLFF.

The rearrangement joins TRBV11-2 to TRBJ1-4, with unresolved D. Trimming took 3 bases from V and 0 from J, leaving 2 bases between them. Germline CDR1 and CDR2: SGHAT and FQNNGV. The length of the CDR3 is 13 residues. The chain's CDR3 is CASSLTTNEKLFF. The CDR3 DNA reads TGTGCCAGCAGCTTGACAACTAATGAAAAACTGTTTTTT.

The CDR3 nucleotides are TGTGCCAGTAGTTCGACCGGGGGATACGAGCAGTACTTC. Translated, it gives CASSSTGGYEQYF. The chain has TRBV19 and TRBJ2-7; maybe TRBD2 (6 bases). V lost 5 bases and J 4 bases, leaving 12 bases between the germline ends. In germline, CDR1 is LNHDA, CDR2 SQIVND (reference sequence). This CDR3 contains 13 residues.

The CDR3 is CAWSVGLTETQYF. In nucleotides, the CDR3 is TGTGCCTGGAGTGTCGGGCTGACGGAGACCCAGTACTTC. The chain combines TRBV30 with TRBJ2-5; D gene ambiguous. Germline V gene data show CDR1 as GTSNPN and CDR2 as SVGIG (reference sequence). The length of the CDR3 is 13 residues. Trimming took 0 bases from V and 5 from J, leaving 10 bases between them.

This clone was seen just once. The chain recombines TRBV30 with TRBJ2-7; 7 bases agree with TRBD1. The CDR3 totals 11 residues. Germline loops: CDR1 GTSNPN, CDR2 SVGIG (reference sequence). V was pared by 6 bases and J by 6 bases, with 5 bases of the junction left unmatched. The DNA of the CDR3 is TGTGCCTGCGCGACAGGGTTCGAGCAGTACTTC. It specifies CACATGFEQYF.

A single count supports this clone. The chain carries TRBV2 and TRBJ2-3; 9 bases map to TRBD1. Germline trimming cut 5 bases from V and 2 bases from J; bases unmatched to any gene: 5. The CDR3 runs to 15 residues. The V gene's germline CDR1 is SNHLY and CDR2 FYNNEI. CDR3 residues: CASSNRDRVTDTQYF. Here the CDR3 DNA reads TGTGCCAGCAGTAACCGGGACAGGGTCACAGATACGCAGTATTTT.

There are a few counts of this clone. This CDR3 reads CSAQEGTEAFF. The CDR3, as DNA: TGCAGCGCCCAGGAGGGAACTGAAGCTTTCTTT. This chain joins TRBV29-1 and TRBJ1-1; no clear D. The CDR3 has 11 residues. The V end was cut by 7 bases, the J end by 5 bases, with 11 bases between. Germline CDR1 is SQVTM and CDR2 is ANQGSEA.

This chain links TRBV7-2 with TRBJ1-4; D not resolved. The V gene lost 0 bases and the J gene lost 7 bases, with 9 bases spanning the gap. This CDR3 region has 14 residues. Germline CDR1 and CDR2: SGHTA and FQGNSA. CDR3 in amino acids: CASSLALAGEKLFF. CDR3 DNA: TGTGCCAGCAGCTTAGCTCTCGCGGGTGAAAAACTGTTTTTT.

The sample holds one count of this clone. The rearrangement joins TRBV7-2 to TRBJ2-7; 7 bases align to TRBD1. Germline V gene data show CDR1 as SGHTA and CDR2 as FQGNSA. The CDR3 is made up of 13 amino acids. After removal of 6 bases from V and 6 bases from J, the junction contained 8 bases not matched to a gene. CDR3 amino acids: CASSKSTGTEQYF. Written as DNA, the CDR3 is TGTGCCAGCAGTAAATCGACAGGGACCGAGCAGTACTTC.

The chain joins TRBV7-3 to TRBJ2-7; the D gene is possibly TRBD1 (6 bases). Trimming removed 5 bases at V and 5 bases at J, with 16 bases between. The CDR3 spans 14 residues. Germline V gene data show CDR1 as SGHTA and CDR2 as FQGTGA. CDR3 DNA: TGTGCCAGCAGCGCCAGGGACAAGCTCGACGAGCAGTACTTC. It is translated as CASSARDKLDEQYF.

The CDR3: CASSTGLASHEQYF. In nucleotides, the CDR3 is TGTGCCAGCAGCACGGGACTAGCGTCCCACGAGCAGTACTTC. The rearrangement uses TRBV5-6 and TRBJ2-7; 10 nucleotides align to TRBD2. After removal of 4 bases from V and 5 bases from J, the junction contained 6 bases not matched to a gene. This CDR3 is built from 14 residues. CDR1 is SGHDT and CDR2 is YYEEEE in the germline V gene.

This chain links TRBV21-1 with TRBJ2-1; TRBD2, the table's D call, was not compared with the DNA. TRBV21-1 is classified as a pseudogene. This CDR3 comprises 14 residues. In DNA form, the CDR3 reads TGTGCCAGCGGCCGAGGCGAGTCTGGGAATGAGCAGTTCTTC. Encoded protein: CASGRGESGNEQFF.

CDR3 sequence (DNA): TGTGCCAGCTCGACAGGGGGCTCTCGCTACGAGCAGTACTTC. Encoded protein: CASSTGGSRYEQYF. This rearrangement joins TRBV7-2 to TRBJ2-5, with 10 bases aligning to TRBD1. The J call is in doubt because the DNA end fits TRBJ2-7 better. Germline assignment: CDR1 SGHTA and CDR2 FQGNSA. The CDR3 sequence is 14 residues long.

The genes are TRBV25-1 and TRBJ1-2, with 7 bases that match TRBD1. Per germline, CDR1 MGHDK and CDR2 SYGVNS. After removal of 1 base from V and 6 bases from J, the junction contained 11 bases not matched to a gene. The CDR3 runs 16 residues. This CDR3 is CASSESPSTGRDGYTF. CDR3 coding DNA: TGTGCCAGCAGTGAATCTCCGTCGACAGGGCGGGATGGCTACACCTTC.

A single count supports this clone. CDR3 in amino acids: CASSLGLAKDTQYF. The CDR3 nucleotides are TGTGCCAGCAGCTTGGGACTAGCAAAAGATACGCAGTATTTT. The chain links TRBV5-4 to TRBJ2-3; 7 bases are a match to TRBD2. After removal of 0 bases from V and 5 bases from J, the junction contained 3 bases not matched to a gene. CDR3 length: 14 residues. The germline CDR1 and CDR2 sequences are SGHNT and YYREEE (reference sequence).

The gene calls are TRBV4-1 and TRBJ2-3, with D perhaps TRBD1 or TRBD2 (5 bases each). V was clipped by 5 bases and J by 0 bases, with 12 bases between them. From germline, CDR1 is MGHRA and CDR2 YSYEKL. This CDR3 spans 15 amino acids. CDR3 loop: CASSSGTISTDTQYF. The CDR3 region has the DNA TGCGCCAGCAGCTCCGGGACCATCAGCACAGATACGCAGTATTTT.